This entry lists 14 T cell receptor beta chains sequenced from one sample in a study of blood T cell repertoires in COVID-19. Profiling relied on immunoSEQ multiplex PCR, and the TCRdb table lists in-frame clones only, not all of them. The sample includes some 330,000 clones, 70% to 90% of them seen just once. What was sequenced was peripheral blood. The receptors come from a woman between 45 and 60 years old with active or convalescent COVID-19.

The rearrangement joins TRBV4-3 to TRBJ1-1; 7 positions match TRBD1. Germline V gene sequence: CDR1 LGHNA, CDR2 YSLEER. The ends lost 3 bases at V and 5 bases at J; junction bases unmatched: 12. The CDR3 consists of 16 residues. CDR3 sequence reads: CASSQLQGGWRTEAFF. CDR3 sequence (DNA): TGCGCCAGCAGCCAGCTCCAAGGGGGCTGGAGGACTGAAGCTTTCTTT.

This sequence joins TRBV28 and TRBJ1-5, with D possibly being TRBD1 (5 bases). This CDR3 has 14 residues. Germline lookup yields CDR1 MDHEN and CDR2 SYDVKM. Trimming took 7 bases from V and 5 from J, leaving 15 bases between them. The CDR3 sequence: CASNGAGGDQPQHF. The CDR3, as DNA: TGTGCCAGCAACGGGGCCGGGGGAGATCAGCCCCAGCATTTT.

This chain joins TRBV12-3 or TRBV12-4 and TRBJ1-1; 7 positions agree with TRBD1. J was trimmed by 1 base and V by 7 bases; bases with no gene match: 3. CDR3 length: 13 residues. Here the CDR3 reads CASTRDRNTEAFF. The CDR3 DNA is TGTGCCAGCACCCGGGACAGGAACACTGAAGCTTTCTTT.

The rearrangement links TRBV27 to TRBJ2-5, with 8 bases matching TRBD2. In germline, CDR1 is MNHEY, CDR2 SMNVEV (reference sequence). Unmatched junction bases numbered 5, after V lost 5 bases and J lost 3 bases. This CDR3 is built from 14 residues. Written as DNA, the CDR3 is TGTGCCAGCAGTGGACGGGGGGGCAAAGAGACCCAGTACTTC. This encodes CASSGRGGKETQYF.

Here the CDR3 DNA reads TGTGCCACCAGTGATTTTCGGGGGAGGAGGCTGTTTTTT. The encoded protein is CATSDFRGRRLFF. The chain links TRBV24-1 to TRBJ1-4; tentatively, D is TRBD1 (5 bases). The CDR3 loop spans 13 amino acids. V dropped 1 base and J dropped 14 bases, with 13 bases sitting between them. Germline values: CDR1 KGHDR, CDR2 SFDVKD.

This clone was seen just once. CDR3 sequence: CASTEAANEQFF. The DNA of the CDR3 is TGTGCCAGCACGGAGGCGGCAAATGAGCAGTTCTTC. The chain links TRBV12-3 or TRBV12-4 to TRBJ2-1, with D perhaps TRBD2 (5 bases). V shed 7 bases and J shed 7 bases, with 11 bases lying between them. CDR3 length equals 12 residues.

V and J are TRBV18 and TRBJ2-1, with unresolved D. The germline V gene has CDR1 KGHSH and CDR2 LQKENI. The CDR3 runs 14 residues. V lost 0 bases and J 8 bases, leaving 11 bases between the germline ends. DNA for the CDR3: TGTGCCAGCTCACCACCTAAAGCGCTGGATGAGCAGTTCTTC. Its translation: CASSPPKALDEQFF.

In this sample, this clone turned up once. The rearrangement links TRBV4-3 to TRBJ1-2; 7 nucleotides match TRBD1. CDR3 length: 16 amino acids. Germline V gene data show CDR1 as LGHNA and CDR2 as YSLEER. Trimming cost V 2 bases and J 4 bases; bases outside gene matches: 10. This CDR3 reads CASSQSRGGRFYGYTF. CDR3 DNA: TGCGCCAGCAGCCAATCGCGAGGGGGCAGATTCTATGGCTACACCTTC.

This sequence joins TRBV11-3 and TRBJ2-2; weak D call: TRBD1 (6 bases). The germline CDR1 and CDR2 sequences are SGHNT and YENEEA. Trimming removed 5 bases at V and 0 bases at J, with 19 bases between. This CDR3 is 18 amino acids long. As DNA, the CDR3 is TGTGCCAGCAGCCCAAATAGACAGGCAGTTGCGAACACCGGGGAGCTGTTTTTT. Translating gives CASSPNRQAVANTGELFF. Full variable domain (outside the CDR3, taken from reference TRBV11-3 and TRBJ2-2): EAGVVQSPRYKIIEKKQPVAFWCNPISGHNTLYWYLQNLGQGPELLIRYENEEAVDDSQLPKDRFSAERLKGVDSTLKIQPAELGDSAVYLCASSPNRQAVANTGELFFGEGSRLTVL.

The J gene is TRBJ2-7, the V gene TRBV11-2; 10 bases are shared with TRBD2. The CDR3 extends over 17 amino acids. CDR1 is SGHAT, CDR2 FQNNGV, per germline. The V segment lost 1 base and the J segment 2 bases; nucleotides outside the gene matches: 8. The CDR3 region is CASSLVGSGGNTYEQYF. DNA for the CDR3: TGTGCCAGCAGCTTAGTTGGTAGCGGGGGGAATACCTACGAGCAGTACTTC.

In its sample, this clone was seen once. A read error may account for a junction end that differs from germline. CDR3 sequence: CASSLWNPSGGTGELFF. The CDR3 DNA follows: TGTGCCAGCAGTCTATGGAACCCTAGCGGGGGCACCGGGGAGCTGTTTTTT. V and J are TRBV28 and TRBJ2-2, with 10 bases identical to TRBD2. The germline gives CDR1 MDHEN, CDR2 SYDVKM. CDR3 size: 17 residues.

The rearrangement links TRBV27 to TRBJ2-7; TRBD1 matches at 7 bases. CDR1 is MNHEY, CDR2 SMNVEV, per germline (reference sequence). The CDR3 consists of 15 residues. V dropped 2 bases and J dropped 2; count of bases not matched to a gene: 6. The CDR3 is CASSLRGPAPYEQYF. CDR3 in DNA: TGTGCCAGCAGTTTAAGGGGGCCCGCGCCCTACGAGCAGTACTTC.

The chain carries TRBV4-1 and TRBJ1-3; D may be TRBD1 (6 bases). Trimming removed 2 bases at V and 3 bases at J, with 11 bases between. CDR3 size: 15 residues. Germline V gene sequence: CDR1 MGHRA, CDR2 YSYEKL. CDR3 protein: CASSQSDRNGNTIYF. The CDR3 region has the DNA TGCGCCAGCAGCCAATCAGACAGGAATGGAAACACCATATATTTT.

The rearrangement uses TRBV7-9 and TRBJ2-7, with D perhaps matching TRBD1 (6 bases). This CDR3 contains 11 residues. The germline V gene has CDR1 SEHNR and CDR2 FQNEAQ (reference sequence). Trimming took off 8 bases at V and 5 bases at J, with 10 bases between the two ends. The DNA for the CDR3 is TGTGCCAGCTCACAGGGCCACGAGCAGTACTTC. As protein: CASSQGHEQYF.